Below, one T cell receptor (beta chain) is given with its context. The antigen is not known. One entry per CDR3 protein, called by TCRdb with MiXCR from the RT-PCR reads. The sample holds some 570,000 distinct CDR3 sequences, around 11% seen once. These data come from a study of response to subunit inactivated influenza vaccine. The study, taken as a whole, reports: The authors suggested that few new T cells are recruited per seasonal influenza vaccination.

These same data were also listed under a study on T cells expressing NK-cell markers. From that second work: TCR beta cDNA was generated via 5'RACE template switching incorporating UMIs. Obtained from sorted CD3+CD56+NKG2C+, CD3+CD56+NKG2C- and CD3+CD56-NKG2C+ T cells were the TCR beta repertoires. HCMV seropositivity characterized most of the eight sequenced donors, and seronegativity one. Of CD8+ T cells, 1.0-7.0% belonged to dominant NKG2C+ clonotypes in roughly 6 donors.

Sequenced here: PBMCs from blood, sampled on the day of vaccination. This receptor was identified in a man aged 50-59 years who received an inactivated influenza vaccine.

The DNA of the CDR3 is TGTGCCAGCAGCGGCCCCGGCGCTTTCACAGATACGCAGTATTTT. Residues: CASSGPGAFTDTQYF. The chain couples TRBV7-9 to TRBJ2-3, with D unclear. Germline loops: CDR1 SEHNR, CDR2 FQNEAQ (reference sequence). This CDR3 region has 15 residues. The germline V and J ends were trimmed by 5 bases and 2 bases, with 14 bases remaining between them.